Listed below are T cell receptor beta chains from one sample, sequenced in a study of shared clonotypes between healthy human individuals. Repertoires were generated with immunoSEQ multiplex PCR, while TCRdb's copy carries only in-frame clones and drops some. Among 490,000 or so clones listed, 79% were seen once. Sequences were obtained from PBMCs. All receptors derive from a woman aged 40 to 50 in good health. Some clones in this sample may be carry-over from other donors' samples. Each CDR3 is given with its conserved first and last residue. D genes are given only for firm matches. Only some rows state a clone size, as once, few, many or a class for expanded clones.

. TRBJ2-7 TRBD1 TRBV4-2 TGTGCCAGCAGCCCTCGGACAGGGACCTACGAGCAGTACTTC CASSPRTGTYEQYF
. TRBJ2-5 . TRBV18 TGTGCCAGCTCCGCGGACATACAAGAGACCCAGTACTTC CASSADIQETQYF
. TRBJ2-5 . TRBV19 TGTGCCAGTAGTAAGGGACTTCTGGAGACCCAGTACTTC CASSKGLLETQYF
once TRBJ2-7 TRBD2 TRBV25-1 TGTGCCAGCAGTGAGGGGCGACTAGCGGGAGCCTACGAGCAGTACTTC CASSEGRLAGAYEQYF
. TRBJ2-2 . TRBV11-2 TGTGCCAGCAGCTGGCTAGCATTGACCGGGGAGCTGTTTTTT CASSWLALTGELFF
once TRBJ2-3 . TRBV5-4 TGTGCCAGCAGCTGGGACCCCACAGATACGCAGTATTTT CASSWDPTDTQYF
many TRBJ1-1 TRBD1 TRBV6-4 TGTGCCAGCAGTGACGACAGGGGGAACACTGAAGCTTTCTTT CASSDDRGNTEAFF
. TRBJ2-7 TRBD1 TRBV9 TGTGCCAGCAGCGCGGGGGGACAGGGGACCTACGAGCAGTACTTC CASSAGGQGTYEQYF
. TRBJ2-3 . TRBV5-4 TGTGCCAGCAGCTTGGCAAGGGCGGACACAGATACGCAGTATTTT CASSLARADTDTQYF
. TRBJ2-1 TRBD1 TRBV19 TGTGCCAGTAGTAGCCCCGGGACAGGGGGCATCAATGAGCAGTTCTTC CASSSPGTGGINEQFF
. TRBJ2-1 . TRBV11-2 TGTGCCAGCAAATTAGCGGTCTCCGACTACAATGAGCAGTTCTTC CASKLAVSDYNEQFF
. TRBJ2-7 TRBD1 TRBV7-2 TGTGCCAGCAGCCCACCGGGACAGGGGCTGGTAGAGCAGTACTTC CASSPPGQGLVEQYF
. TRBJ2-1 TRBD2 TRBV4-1 TGCGCCAGCAGCCAAGGATCGGGACTAGCAGACAATGAGCAGTTCTTC CASSQGSGLADNEQFF
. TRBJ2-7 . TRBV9 TGTGCCAGCAGCGTAACGGCGATCGGTGGCTACGAGCAGTACTTC CASSVTAIGGYEQYF
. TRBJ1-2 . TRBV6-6 TGTGCCAGCAGTGCGGGAACAGGGTGGGACTATGGCTACACCTTC CASSAGTGWDYGYTF
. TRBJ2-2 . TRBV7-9 TGTGCCAGCAGCTTAGGAGGGAAATACACCGGGGAGCTGTTTTTT CASSLGGKYTGELFF
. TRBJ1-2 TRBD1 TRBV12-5 TGTGCTAGCGGTTTTGCCCCGGGACAGGGGCCTTATGGCTACACCTTC CASGFAPGQGPYGYTF
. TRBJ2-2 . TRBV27 TGTGCCAGCAGTTTCGGGCAGGGGTGGGGTAACACCGGGGAGCTGTTTTTT CASSFGQGWGNTGELFF
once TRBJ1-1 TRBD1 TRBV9 TGTGCCAGCAGCGAGGGACAGAGAAGTGAAGCTTTCTTT CASSEGQRSEAFF
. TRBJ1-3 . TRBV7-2 TGTGCCAGCAGCTGGGGACTGAATGGAAACACCATATATTTT CASSWGLNGNTIYF
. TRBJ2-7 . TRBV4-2 TGTGCCAGCAGCCAAGGTTCGAACCCGCGGGGCACCTACGAGCAGTACTTC CASSQGSNPRGTYEQYF
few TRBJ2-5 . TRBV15 TGTGCCACCAGCAGAGAGACTAGAGAGACCCAGTACTTC CATSRETRETQYF
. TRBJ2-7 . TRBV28 TGTGCCAGCAGTTTAGGGGGTACGTGGGAGCAGTACTTC CASSLGGTWEQYF
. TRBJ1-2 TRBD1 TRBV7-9 TGTGCCAGCAGCCTCAAAGAGGACAGGAGACGTCATGGCTACACCTTC CASSLKEDRRRHGYTF
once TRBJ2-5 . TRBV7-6 TGTGCCAGCAGCTTAGTGAGAGAGACCCAGTACTTC CASSLVRETQYF